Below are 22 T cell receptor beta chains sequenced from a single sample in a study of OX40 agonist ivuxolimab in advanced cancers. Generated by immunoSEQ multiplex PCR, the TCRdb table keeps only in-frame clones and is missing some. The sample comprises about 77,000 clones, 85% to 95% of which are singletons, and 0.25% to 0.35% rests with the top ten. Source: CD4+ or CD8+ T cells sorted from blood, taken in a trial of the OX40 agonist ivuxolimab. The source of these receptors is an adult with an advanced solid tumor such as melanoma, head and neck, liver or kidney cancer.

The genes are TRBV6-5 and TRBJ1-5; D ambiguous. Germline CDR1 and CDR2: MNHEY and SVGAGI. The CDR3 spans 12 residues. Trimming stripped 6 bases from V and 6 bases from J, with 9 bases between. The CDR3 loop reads CASRRGSQPQHF. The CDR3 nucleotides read TGTGCCAGCAGACGAGGGAGTCAGCCCCAGCATTTT.

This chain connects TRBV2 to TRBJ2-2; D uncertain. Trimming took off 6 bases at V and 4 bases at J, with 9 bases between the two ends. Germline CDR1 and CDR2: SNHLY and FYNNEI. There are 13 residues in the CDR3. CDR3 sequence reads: CASRGLVTGELFF. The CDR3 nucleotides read TGTGCCAGCAGGGGCCTTGTCACCGGGGAGCTGTTTTTT.

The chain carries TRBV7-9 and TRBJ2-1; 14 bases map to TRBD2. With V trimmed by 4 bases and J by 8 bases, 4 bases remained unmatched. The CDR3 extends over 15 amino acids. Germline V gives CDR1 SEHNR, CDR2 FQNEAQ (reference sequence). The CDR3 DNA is TGTGCCAGCAGCTCCAGGACTAGCGGGGGGCATGAGCAGTTCTTC. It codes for CASSSRTSGGHEQFF.

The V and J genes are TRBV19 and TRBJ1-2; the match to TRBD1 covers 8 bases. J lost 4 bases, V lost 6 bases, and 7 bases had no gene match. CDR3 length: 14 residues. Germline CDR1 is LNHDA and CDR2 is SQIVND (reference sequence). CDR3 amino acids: CASSPSGQGYGYTF. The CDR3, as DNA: TGTGCCAGTAGCCCCTCCGGACAGGGCTATGGCTACACCTTC.

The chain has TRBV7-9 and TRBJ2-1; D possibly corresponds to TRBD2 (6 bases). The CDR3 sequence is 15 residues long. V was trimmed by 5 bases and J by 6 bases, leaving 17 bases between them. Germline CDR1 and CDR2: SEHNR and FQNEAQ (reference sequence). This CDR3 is CASSPQWGVGNEQFF. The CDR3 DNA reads TGTGCCAGCAGCCCCCAATGGGGGGTTGGCAATGAGCAGTTCTTC.

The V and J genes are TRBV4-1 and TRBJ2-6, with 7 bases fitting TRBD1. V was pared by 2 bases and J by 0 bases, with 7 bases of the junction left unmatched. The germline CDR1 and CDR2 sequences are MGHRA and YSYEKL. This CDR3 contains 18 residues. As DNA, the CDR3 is TGCGCCAGCAGCCAATTAGGACAGGCCATCTCTGGGGCCAACGTCCTGACTTTC. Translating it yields CASSQLGQAISGANVLTF.

The chain's CDR3 is CASSLQAGVNTEAFF. The CDR3 DNA reads TGTGCCAGCAGCTTACAGGCAGGGGTGAACACTGAAGCTTTCTTT. This chain uses TRBV7-2 with TRBJ1-1; D is possibly TRBD1 (6 bases). Trimming removed 2 bases at V and 0 bases at J, with 10 bases between. The CDR3 consists of 15 residues. Germline V gene data show CDR1 as SGHTA and CDR2 as FQGNSA.

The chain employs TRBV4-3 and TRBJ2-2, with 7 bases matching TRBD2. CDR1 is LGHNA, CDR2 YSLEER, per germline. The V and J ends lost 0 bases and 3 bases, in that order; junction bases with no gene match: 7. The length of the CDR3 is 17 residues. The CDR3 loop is CASSQEVKRGDTGELFF. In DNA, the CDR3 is TGCGCCAGCAGCCAAGAGGTGAAGCGGGGAGACACCGGGGAGCTGTTTTTT.

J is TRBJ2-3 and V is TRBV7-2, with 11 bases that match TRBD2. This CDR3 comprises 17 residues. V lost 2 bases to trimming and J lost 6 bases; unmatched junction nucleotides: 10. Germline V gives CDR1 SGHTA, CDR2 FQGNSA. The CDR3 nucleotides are TGTGCCAGCAGCTTAATGGCTAGCGGGAGGTCTAGGGATACGCAGTATTTT. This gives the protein CASSLMASGRSRDTQYF.

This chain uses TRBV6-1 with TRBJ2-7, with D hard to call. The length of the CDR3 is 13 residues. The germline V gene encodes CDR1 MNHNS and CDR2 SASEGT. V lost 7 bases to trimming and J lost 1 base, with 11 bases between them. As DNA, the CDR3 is TGTGCCAGCACCTGGGCCCTGTCCTACGAGCAGTACTTC. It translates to CASTWALSYEQYF.

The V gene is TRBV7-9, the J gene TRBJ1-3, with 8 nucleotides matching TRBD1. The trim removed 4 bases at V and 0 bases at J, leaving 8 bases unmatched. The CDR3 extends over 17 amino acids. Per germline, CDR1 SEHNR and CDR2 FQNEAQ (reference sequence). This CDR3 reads CASSSSGQVYSGNTIYF. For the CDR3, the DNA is TGTGCCAGCAGCTCTTCGGGACAGGTTTACTCTGGAAACACCATATATTTT.

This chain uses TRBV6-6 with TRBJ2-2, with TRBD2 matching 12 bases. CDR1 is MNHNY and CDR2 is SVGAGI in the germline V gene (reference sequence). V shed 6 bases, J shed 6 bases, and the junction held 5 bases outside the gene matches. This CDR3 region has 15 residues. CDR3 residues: CASSETSGSSGELFF. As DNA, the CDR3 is TGTGCCAGCAGCGAGACTAGCGGGAGTTCCGGGGAGCTGTTTTTT.

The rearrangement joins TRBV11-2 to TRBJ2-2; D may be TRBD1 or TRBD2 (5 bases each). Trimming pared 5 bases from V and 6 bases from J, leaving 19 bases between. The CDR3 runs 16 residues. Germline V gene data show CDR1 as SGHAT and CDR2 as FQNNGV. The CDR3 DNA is TGTGCCAGCAGCACCCTCCGGAGAGGGGTTGCCGGGGAGCTGTTTTTT. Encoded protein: CASSTLRRGVAGELFF.

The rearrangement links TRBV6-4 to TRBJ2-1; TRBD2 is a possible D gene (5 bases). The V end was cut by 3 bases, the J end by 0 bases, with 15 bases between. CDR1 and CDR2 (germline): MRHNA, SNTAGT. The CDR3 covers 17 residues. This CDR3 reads CASSEELGWSSYNEQFF. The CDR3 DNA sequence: TGTGCCAGCAGTGAGGAACTAGGTTGGAGCTCCTACAATGAGCAGTTCTTC.

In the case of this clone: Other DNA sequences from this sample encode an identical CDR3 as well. The CDR3 protein is CASSIGGLGNEQFF. Written as DNA, the CDR3 is TGTGCCAGTAGTATTGGGGGATTGGGGAATGAGCAGTTCTTC. The V gene is TRBV19, the J gene TRBJ2-1; the D call may be TRBD1 or TRBD2 (5 bases each). The length of the CDR3 is 14 residues. V was clipped by 3 bases and J by 7 bases, with 13 bases between them. CDR1 and CDR2 from the germline V gene are LNHDA and SQIVND (reference sequence). Filled out from reference TRBV19 and TRBJ2-1, the complete variable domain reads DGGITQSPKYLFRKEGQNVTLSCEQNLNHDAMYWYRQDPGQGLRLIYYSQIVNDFQKGDIAEGYSVSREKKESFPLTVTSAQKNPTAFYLCASSIGGLGNEQFFGPGTRLTVL.

The CDR3 coding sequence is TGTGCCAGCAGTGAACTGAAGTCCAACACTGAAGCTTTCTTT. It codes for CASSELKSNTEAFF. V and J are TRBV6-1 and TRBJ1-1; no clear D. V lost 2 bases to trimming and J lost 2 bases, with 9 bases between them. Germline V gene lookup returns CDR1 MNHNS and CDR2 SASEGT. This CDR3 contains 14 residues.

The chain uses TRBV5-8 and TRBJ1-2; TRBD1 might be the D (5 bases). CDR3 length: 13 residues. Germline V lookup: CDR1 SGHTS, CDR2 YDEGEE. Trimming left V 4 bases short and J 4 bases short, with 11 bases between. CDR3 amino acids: CASSSRGAYGYTF. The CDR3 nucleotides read TGTGCCAGCAGCAGCCGCGGGGCCTATGGCTACACCTTC. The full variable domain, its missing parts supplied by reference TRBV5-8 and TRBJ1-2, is EAGVTQSPTHLIKTRGQQATLRCSPISGHTSVYWYQQALGLGLQFLLWYDEGEERNRGNFPPRFSGRQFPNYSSELNVNALELEDSALYLCASSSRGAYGYTFGSGTRLTVV.

The CDR3 loop reads CSAWGQNTEAFF. The CDR3 nucleotides read TGCAGCGCGTGGGGACAGAACACTGAAGCTTTCTTT. V gene TRBV29-1 combines with J gene TRBJ1-1; D is perhaps TRBD1 (6 bases). V lost 7 bases to trimming and J lost 1 base, with 10 bases between them. Germline CDR1 SQVTM, CDR2 ANQGSEA. The CDR3 runs to 12 residues.

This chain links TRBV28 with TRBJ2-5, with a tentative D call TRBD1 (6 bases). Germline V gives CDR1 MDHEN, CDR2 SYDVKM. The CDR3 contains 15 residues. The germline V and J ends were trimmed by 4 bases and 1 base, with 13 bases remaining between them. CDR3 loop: CASSYSGTTQETQYF. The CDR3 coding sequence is TGTGCCAGCAGTTACTCCGGGACAACCCAAGAGACCCAGTACTTC.

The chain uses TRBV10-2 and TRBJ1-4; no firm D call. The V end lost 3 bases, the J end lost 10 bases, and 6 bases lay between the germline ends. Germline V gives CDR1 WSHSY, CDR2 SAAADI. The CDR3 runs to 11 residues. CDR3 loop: CASSDLGKLFF. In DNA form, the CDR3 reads TGCGCCAGCAGTGACCTCGGAAAACTGTTTTTT.

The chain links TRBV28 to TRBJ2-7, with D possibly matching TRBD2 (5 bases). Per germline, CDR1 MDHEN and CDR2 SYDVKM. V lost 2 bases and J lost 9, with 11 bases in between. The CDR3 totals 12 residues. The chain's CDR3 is CASSLNGGRQYF. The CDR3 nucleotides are TGTGCCAGCAGTTTAAACGGAGGTCGGCAGTACTTC.

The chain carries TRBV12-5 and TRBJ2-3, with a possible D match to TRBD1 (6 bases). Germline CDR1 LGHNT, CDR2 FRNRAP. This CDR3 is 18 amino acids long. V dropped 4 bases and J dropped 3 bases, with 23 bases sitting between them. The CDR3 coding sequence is TGTGCTAGTGGTTACTACCCGATACTCTCAGGGGAAACAGATACGCAGTATTTT. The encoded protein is CASGYYPILSGETDTQYF.